This TCR beta chain was captured in a study of neurological immune-mediated disorders. Regarding the study as a whole: Across subjects, no CDR3 amino acid sequence appeared in expanded clones of more than one subject, a finding that suggested private repertoires in all groups.

This clonotype was picked up many times. No antigen is known for it. Sorted libraries drew on more than 850,000 CD4+ or CD8+ T cells. By 5'RACE with 10-nucleotide random UMIs, the cDNA was made. TCRdb passed the 5' RACE reads through MiXCR, listing each CDR3 protein once. The sample consists of over 15,000 distinct CDR3 sequences, around 10% of them appearing once. V shed 2 bases and J 5 bases; nucleotides not matched to a gene: 4. Per germline, CDR1 SNHLY and CDR2 FYNNEI. This CDR3 has 16 residues. The sequenced sample was CD8+ T cells from blood. V and J are TRBV2 and TRBJ2-1; 12 bases fit TRBD2. The source of this sequence is a woman between 50 and 59 years old in good health. CDR3 in amino acids: CASSELRTSGDNEQFF. CDR3 DNA: TGTGCCAGCAGTGAATTACGGACTAGCGGGGACAATGAGCAGTTCTTC.